What follows are 15 T cell receptor beta chains derived from one specimen sequenced in a study of cytomegalovirus exposure and HLA in healthy donors. PCR involved 60 Vbeta and 13 Jbeta primers. Profiling relied on immunoSEQ multiplex PCR, and the TCRdb table lists in-frame clones only, not all of them. The table has fewer than 200,000 clones, over 65% seen once; the top ten hold approximately 0.76%. The sample comprised PBMCs. The source of these receptors is a female donor in good health and CMV-seronegative.

The rearrangement uses TRBV15 and TRBJ1-2, with 8 bases matching TRBD1. The germline V gene has CDR1 LNHNV and CDR2 YYDKDF (reference sequence). The V and J ends lost 3 bases and 8 bases, in that order; junction bases with no gene match: 8. The CDR3 extends over 14 amino acids. The CDR3 DNA reads TGTGCCACCAGCAGGGAAAAGACAGGGGCGGGCTACACCTTC. The encoded protein is CATSREKTGAGYTF.

CDR3 region: CASSKGQAPYGYTF. The DNA of the CDR3 is TGTGCCAGTAGTAAAGGACAGGCTCCATATGGCTACACCTTC. J is TRBJ1-2 and V is TRBV19, with 7 bases identical to TRBD1. The CDR3 length is 14 residues. V lost 4 bases, J lost 5 bases, and 7 bases stayed unmatched. Germline CDR1 reads LNHDA; CDR2 reads SQIVND (reference sequence).

The genes are TRBV7-2 and TRBJ2-5, with 12 positions matching TRBD1. The end of the DNA aligns better with TRBJ2-7, so the J call may be wrong. Germline CDR1 and CDR2: SGHTA and FQGNSA. This CDR3 is built from 19 residues. In nucleotides, the CDR3 is TGTGCCAGCAGCGGAAGAGCGGGACAGGGGGCGACAAGCTCCTACGAGCAGTACTTC. Its translation is CASSGRAGQGATSSYEQYF.

V and J are TRBV28 and TRBJ1-1; D is possibly TRBD1 (6 bases). The CDR3 runs 15 residues. CDR1 MDHEN and CDR2 SYDVKM come from the germline V gene. Trimming pared 2 bases from V and 3 bases from J, leaving 13 bases between. In nucleotides, the CDR3 is TGTGCCAGCAGTTTACGCCCCCAGGGGTACACTGAAGCTTTCTTT. Its translation: CASSLRPQGYTEAFF. The full variable domain, rest sourced from reference TRBV28 and TRBJ1-1, is DVKVTQSSRYLVKRTGEKVFLECVQDMDHENMFWYRQDPGLGLRLIYFSYDVKMKEKGDIPEGYSVSREKKERFSLILESASTNQTSMYLCASSLRPQGYTEAFFGQGTRLTVV.

This chain connects TRBV6-4 to TRBJ2-5; 10 positions agree with TRBD2. The CDR3 contains 13 residues. Germline V gene sequence: CDR1 MRHNA, CDR2 SNTAGT. Trimming cost V 10 bases and J 3 bases; bases outside gene matches: 5. CDR3 sequence (DNA): TGTGCCACTAGCGGGGGAGGGGAAGAGACCCAGTACTTC. Its protein product is CATSGGGEETQYF.

The chain is built from TRBV5-1 and TRBJ2-1; TRBD2 matches 8 bases. The CDR3 loop spans 14 amino acids. From germline, CDR1 is SGHRS and CDR2 YFSETQ. V lost 5 bases and J lost 9; bases outside the gene matches: 10. This CDR3 is CASRTTGGAREQFF. The CDR3 DNA reads TGCGCCAGCAGAACCACCGGGGGGGCCCGTGAGCAGTTCTTC. The whole variable domain, remainder taken from reference TRBV5-1 and TRBJ2-1, is KAGVTQTPRYLIKTRGQQVTLSCSPISGHRSVSWYQQTPGQGLQFLFEYFSETQRNKGNFPGRFSGRQFSNSRSEMNVSTLELGDSALYLCASRTTGGAREQFFGPGTRLTVL.

This clone came up a few times. A read error may produce the germline difference seen at one junction end. The rearrangement uses TRBV7-8 and TRBJ2-7, with D tentatively TRBD2 (7 bases). CDR1 is SGHVS, CDR2 FQNEAQ, per germline. The CDR3 spans 12 residues. CDR3 protein: CASRLGGGEQYF. The CDR3 nucleotides are TGTGCCAGCAGATTAGGGGGGGGCGAGCAGTACTTC.

The chain is built from TRBV5-1 and TRBJ2-5; 8 bases agree with TRBD2. The V gene's germline CDR1 is SGHRS and CDR2 YFSETQ. This CDR3 has 14 residues. V lost 3 bases and J lost 2; bases outside the gene matches: 3. Here the CDR3 reads CASSYTSGQETQYF. CDR3 bases: TGCGCCAGCAGCTATACTAGCGGACAAGAGACCCAGTACTTC.

This clone was recorded only once. One end of the junction fails to match germline, which may point to a read error. V gene TRBV11-2 combines with J gene TRBJ2-6, with D maybe TRBD2 (7 bases). The CDR3 sequence is 19 residues long. Germline-derived CDR1 and CDR2 are SGHAT and FQNNGV. CDR3 loop: CASSVVGGALWRRANGLTF. As DNA, the CDR3 is TGTGCCAGCAGCGTGGTGGGGGGGGCCCTCTGGCGAAGGGCCAACGGCCTGACTTTC.

This rearrangement joins TRBV7-9 to TRBJ1-4; the D gene is possibly TRBD1 (5 bases). The length of the CDR3 is 17 residues. The V end was cut by 4 bases, the J end by 8 bases, with 23 bases between. CDR1 is SEHNR and CDR2 is FQNEAQ in the germline V gene (reference sequence). Here the CDR3 DNA reads TGTGCCAGCAGCTCCGCCAATCCCCAGGGCGGCCGGGAAAAACTGTTTTTT. It yields the protein CASSSANPQGGREKLFF.

The chain is built from TRBV7-9 and TRBJ2-6, with D unresolved. Germline CDR1 is SEHNR and CDR2 is FQNEAQ (reference sequence). The CDR3 is 19 residues long. V was cut by 0 bases and J by 0 bases, with 15 bases left in between. The CDR3 reads CASSLARSGPSSGANVLTF. As DNA, the CDR3 is TGTGCCAGCAGCTTAGCCCGTTCGGGTCCTAGCTCTGGGGCCAACGTCCTGACTTTC.

The chain recombines TRBV28 with TRBJ2-7; 8 bases align to TRBD2. Looked up from germline, CDR1 is MDHEN and CDR2 is SYDVKM. This CDR3 comprises 20 residues. V gave up 5 bases and J gave up 5 bases; unmatched junction bases: 26. CDR3 in amino acids: CASSLPTGYGGEDMRDEQYF. The CDR3 bases are TGTGCCAGCAGTCTACCAACAGGGTACGGGGGGGAAGATATGCGGGACGAGCAGTACTTC.

This rearrangement joins TRBV7-3 to TRBJ2-7; 8 nucleotides line up with TRBD1. Trimming removed 1 base from V and 6 bases from J; junction bases left unmatched: 5. Germline V gene sequence: CDR1 SGHTA, CDR2 FQGTGA. This CDR3 has 14 amino acids. The CDR3 sequence is CASSLNTGGSEQYF. The CDR3 nucleotides read TGTGCCAGCAGCTTAAACACAGGGGGATCCGAGCAGTACTTC.

The chain joins TRBV4-3 to TRBJ1-2; 7 bases are shared with TRBD1. The CDR3 has 17 residues. Germline CDR1 LGHNA, CDR2 YSLEER. V was clipped by 6 bases and J by 4 bases; unmatched bases: 17. The CDR3 region is CASSQQTGKSSIYGYTF. The CDR3 DNA follows: TGCGCCAGCAGTCAGCAGACAGGGAAGTCTTCTATCTATGGCTACACCTTC.

The chain couples TRBV29-1 to TRBJ1-1; TRBD1 might be the D (6 bases). Per the germline V gene, CDR1 is SQVTM and CDR2 is ANQGSEA. The CDR3 consists of 13 residues. V lost 2 bases and J 3 bases, leaving 10 bases between the germline ends. The CDR3 region has the DNA TGCAGCGTTGAATACAGGGTAGACACTGAAGCTTTCTTT. Translating gives CSVEYRVDTEAFF.